The 32 T cell receptor beta chains in this list originate from one sample, sequenced in a study of blood T cell repertoires in COVID-19. Repertoires were generated with immunoSEQ multiplex PCR, while TCRdb's copy carries only in-frame clones and drops some. The repertoire holds some 48,000 clones, with about 84% as singletons. Sequences were obtained from peripheral blood. The source is a human donor in a cohort sampled during active COVID-19.

The chain recombines TRBV4-1 with TRBJ1-1, with D unclear. Trimming took 0 bases from V and 0 from J, leaving 11 bases between them. This CDR3 spans 16 amino acids. Germline V gives CDR1 MGHRA, CDR2 YSYEKL. The CDR3 is CASSQDQAGMNTEAFF. The CDR3 DNA is TGCGCCAGCAGCCAAGATCAAGCAGGAATGAACACTGAAGCTTTCTTT.

The V gene is TRBV5-1, the J gene TRBJ1-2; 7 positions agree with TRBD1. CDR3 length: 14 residues. The germline V gene encodes CDR1 SGHRS and CDR2 YFSETQ. Unmatched junction bases numbered 10, after V lost 5 bases and J lost 6 bases. The CDR3 region is CASRSTGTEDGYTF. As DNA, the CDR3 is TGCGCCAGCAGATCCACCGGGACAGAGGATGGCTACACCTTC.

The rearrangement links TRBV21-1 to TRBJ2-1; the table gives TRBD1 as D, unverified against the DNA. TRBV21-1 represents a pseudogene. The CDR3 is 19 residues long. CDR3 sequence (DNA): TGTGCCAGCAGCAAAGGGTGTCGACAGCTGAATATGAAAGACAATGAGCAGTTCTTC. Translating it yields CASSKGCRQLNMKDNEQFF.

The chain combines TRBV11-2 with TRBJ1-2; the D is unclear. Per the germline V gene, CDR1 is SGHAT and CDR2 is FQNNGV. Trimming pared 5 bases from V and 3 bases from J, leaving 7 bases between. The CDR3 loop spans 12 amino acids. This CDR3 is CASSLGYYGYTF. The CDR3 bases are TGTGCCAGCAGCCTCGGTTACTATGGCTACACCTTC.

This clone has just one count. The rearrangement uses TRBV5-1 and TRBJ1-1; TRBD1 matches 7 bases. Germline assignment: CDR1 SGHRS and CDR2 YFSETQ. V was clipped by 5 bases and J by 0 bases; unmatched bases: 7. The CDR3 sequence is 15 residues long. In DNA form, the CDR3 reads TGCGCCAGCAGACGCGGGGACAGTTTGAACACTGAAGCTTTCTTT. Translating it yields CASRRGDSLNTEAFF.

The chain carries TRBV2 and TRBJ1-1; the match to TRBD1 covers 11 bases. This CDR3 spans 15 amino acids. From germline, CDR1 is SNHLY and CDR2 FYNNEI. J gave up 1 base and V 7 bases, and 5 bases lay outside the gene matches. The CDR3 DNA follows: TGTGCCAGCACCCGGACAGGGGGCAAGAACACTGAAGCTTTCTTT. Translation gives CASTRTGGKNTEAFF.

J is TRBJ2-7 and V is TRBV7-2; 8 bases map to TRBD1. Per the germline V gene, CDR1 is SGHTA and CDR2 is FQGNSA. V shed 7 bases, J shed 2 bases, and the junction held 10 bases outside the gene matches. The CDR3 runs 15 residues. CDR3 DNA sequence: TGTGCCAGCACAAGACAGGGGTGGATTCCCTACGAGCAGTACTTC. Translated: CASTRQGWIPYEQYF.

Written as DNA, the CDR3 is TGTGCCAGCAGCTTTGGACTAGCGGGAGGCCGGGAGACCCAGTACTTC. It specifies CASSFGLAGGRETQYF. The chain uses TRBV7-2 and TRBJ2-5, with 14 positions matching TRBD2. CDR3 length: 16 residues. Germline V lookup: CDR1 SGHTA, CDR2 FQGNSA. After removal of 3 bases from V and 5 bases from J, the junction contained 5 bases not matched to a gene.

The gene calls are TRBV27 and TRBJ2-3; 7 bases line up with TRBD1. The CDR3 extends over 17 amino acids. The V gene end was trimmed by 7 bases and the J gene end by 0 bases; junction bases not matched to a gene: 13. The V gene's germline CDR1 is MNHEY and CDR2 SMNVEV (reference sequence). Here the CDR3 reads CASTLPGTETSTDTQYF. As DNA, the CDR3 is TGTGCCAGCACTCTTCCCGGGACAGAAACTAGCACAGATACGCAGTATTTT.

V usage is TRBV10-3 and J usage is TRBJ1-2; D is perhaps TRBD1 (5 bases). The germline gives CDR1 ENHRY, CDR2 SYGVKD. This CDR3 contains 16 residues. V lost 2 bases, J lost 0 bases, and 13 bases lay in between. CDR3 loop: CAISEGGGMANYGYTF. The CDR3 nucleotides are TGTGCCATCAGTGAGGGGGGGGGTATGGCTAACTATGGCTACACCTTC.

The V and J genes are TRBV24-1 and TRBJ2-3; tentative D call: TRBD2 (7 bases). Trimming cost V 10 bases and J 4 bases, with 17 bases left between them. The CDR3 sequence is 14 residues long. Germline CDR1 KGHDR, CDR2 SFDVKD. The CDR3 DNA reads TGTGCCACTTCAGAGGGCGGGGGCGCAGATACGCAGTATTTT. Translation gives CATSEGGGADTQYF.

The chain employs TRBV29-1 and TRBJ2-2; D gene unclear. CDR1 and CDR2 from the germline V gene are SQVTM and ANQGSEA. This CDR3 spans 12 amino acids. V was clipped by 3 bases and J by 3 bases, with 5 bases between them. The CDR3 DNA is TGCAGCGTTGAGTCGGACACCGGGGAGCTGTTTTTT. It codes for CSVESDTGELFF.

J is TRBJ2-7 and V is TRBV23-1; TRBD1 is a possible D gene (5 bases). TRBV23-1 is an ORF, and what it does is uncertain. Deletions cut 10 bases from V and 3 bases from J, with 22 bases between. The CDR3 is 15 amino acids. The CDR3 loop is CATDPQHRNLYEQYF. CDR3 bases: TGCGCCACCGACCCCCAGCACAGGAATCTCTACGAGCAGTACTTC.

This clone was seen a single time. The CDR3 sequence: CAWSPGTSGGVYNEQFF. CDR3 DNA: TGTGCCTGGAGTCCCGGGACTAGCGGGGGGGTGTACAATGAGCAGTTCTTC. This chain connects TRBV30 to TRBJ2-1, with TRBD2 identical over 16 bases. The CDR3 runs 17 residues. Germline V lookup: CDR1 GTSNPN, CDR2 SVGIG (reference sequence). Trimming cost V 2 bases and J 4 bases; bases outside gene matches: 5.

This clone occurred a few times. J is TRBJ2-7 and V is TRBV25-1; possibly TRBD1 for D (5 bases). Germline V CDR1 and CDR2: MGHDK, SYGVNS. V was trimmed by 1 base and J by 4 bases, leaving 17 bases between them. The CDR3 has 16 amino acids. CDR3 DNA: TGTGCCAGCAGTGAATTGGGGCAGGAAGGTGTTTACGAGCAGTACTTC. This codes for CASSELGQEGVYEQYF.

The chain uses TRBV2 and TRBJ1-2, with TRBD1 as a possible D gene (6 bases). Trimming removed 3 bases from V and 0 bases from J, with 20 bases in between. The CDR3 consists of 18 residues. The germline CDR1 and CDR2 sequences are SNHLY and FYNNEI. The CDR3 loop reads CASSDGAGRGRANYGYTF. DNA of the CDR3: TGTGCCAGCAGTGATGGTGCGGGCAGGGGTAGAGCTAACTATGGCTACACCTTC.

The chain couples TRBV9 to TRBJ1-5, with 9 nucleotides matching TRBD1. CDR3 length: 15 residues. V lost 3 bases to trimming and J lost 6 bases; unmatched junction nucleotides: 7. Germline V lookup: CDR1 SGDLS, CDR2 YYNGEE. In nucleotides, the CDR3 is TGTGCCAGCAGCGCTGGGACAGGGAAGGGTCAGCCCCAGCATTTT. This codes for CASSAGTGKGQPQHF.

The chain recombines TRBV11-2 with TRBJ1-2, with TRBD1 as a possible D gene (5 bases). This CDR3 is 13 amino acids long. CDR1 and CDR2 (germline): SGHAT, FQNNGV. The V gene lost 1 base and the J gene lost 7 bases, with 10 bases spanning the gap. CDR3: CASSLGRVGGYTF. The CDR3 DNA sequence: TGTGCCAGCAGCTTAGGCAGGGTTGGTGGCTACACCTTC.

The chain carries TRBV5-1 and TRBJ2-3; D gene uncertain. The CDR3 is made up of 12 amino acids. V lost 0 bases and J lost 4, with 3 bases in between. CDR1 and CDR2 from the germline V gene are SGHRS and YFSETQ. The CDR3: CASSLASDTQYF. The CDR3, as DNA: TGCGCCAGCAGCTTGGCCTCAGATACGCAGTATTTT. The whole variable domain, remainder taken from reference TRBV5-1 and TRBJ2-3, is KAGVTQTPRYLIKTRGQQVTLSCSPISGHRSVSWYQQTPGQGLQFLFEYFSETQRNKGNFPGRFSGRQFSNSRSEMNVSTLELGDSALYLCASSLASDTQYFGPGTRLTVL.

For the CDR3, the DNA is TGCAGCGTTGCGACAGGGATCAATCAGCCCCAGCATTTT. Protein sequence: CSVATGINQPQHF. The chain uses TRBV29-1 and TRBJ1-5, with TRBD1 matching over 7 bases. Germline V CDR1 and CDR2: SQVTM, ANQGSEA. The CDR3 length is 13 residues. With V trimmed by 4 bases and J by 3 bases, 3 bases remained unmatched. The whole variable domain, remainder taken from reference TRBV29-1 and TRBJ1-5, is SAVISQKPSRDICQRGTSLTIQCQVDSQVTMMFWYRQQPGQSLTLIATANQGSEATYESGFVIDKFPISRPNLTFSTLTVSNMSPEDSSIYLCSVATGINQPQHFGDGTRLSIL.

V usage is TRBV6-4 and J usage is TRBJ2-5; TRBD2 is a possible D gene (7 bases). The germline gives CDR1 MRHNA, CDR2 SNTAGT. The CDR3 loop spans 17 amino acids. V shed 2 bases and J shed 3 bases, with 19 bases lying between them. In nucleotides, the CDR3 is TGTGCCAGCAGTGACGGAGGGGAGGGACACATCGAAGAGACCCAGTACTTC. Its translation: CASSDGGEGHIEETQYF.

This chain uses TRBV7-8 with TRBJ2-3, with 7 bases lining up with TRBD2. The CDR3 sequence is 15 residues long. The junction had 3 bases not matched to a gene; V was cut back by 1 base and J by 2 bases. Germline CDR1 and CDR2: SGHVS and FQNEAQ. The CDR3 reads CASSLGGRPTDTQYF. CDR3 nucleotide sequence: TGTGCCAGCAGCTTAGGCGGGAGACCCACAGATACGCAGTATTTT.

The V and J genes are TRBV4-3 and TRBJ2-3, with D possibly being TRBD1 (5 bases). Germline CDR1 LGHNA, CDR2 YSLEER. This CDR3 region has 15 residues. V was trimmed by 3 bases and J by 0 bases, leaving 10 bases between them. CDR3 nucleotides: TGCGCCAGCAGCCAGACAGTTGCTAGCACAGATACGCAGTATTTT. The encoded protein is CASSQTVASTDTQYF.

In this sample, this clone turned up many times. The chain is built from TRBV15 and TRBJ1-5, with D maybe TRBD1 (6 bases). V was clipped by 0 bases and J by 6 bases, with 12 bases between them. The CDR3 spans 15 residues. Germline CDR1 is LNHNV and CDR2 is YYDKDF (reference sequence). CDR3 coding DNA: TGTGCCACCAGCAGAGATGGGGCAGGGGTTCAGCCCCAGCATTTT. Translated, it gives CATSRDGAGVQPQHF.

The V gene is TRBV5-1, the J gene TRBJ2-7; weak D call: TRBD2 (6 bases). V was shortened by 2 bases and J by 5 bases, with 11 bases between the two germline ends. This CDR3 has 13 amino acids. The germline gives CDR1 SGHRS, CDR2 YFSETQ. CDR3 region: CASSFGGINEQYF. The CDR3 bases are TGCGCCAGCAGCTTTGGAGGGATCAACGAGCAGTACTTC.

The chain couples TRBV2 to TRBJ2-2; 7 bases are shared with TRBD2. The CDR3 runs 14 residues. J was trimmed by 7 bases and V by 7 bases; bases with no gene match: 9. The germline V gene encodes CDR1 SNHLY and CDR2 FYNNEI. CDR3: CASTPRTSYGELFF. For the CDR3, the DNA is TGTGCCAGCACCCCAAGGACTAGTTACGGGGAGCTGTTTTTT.

The chain has TRBV5-1 and TRBJ1-5, with a possible D match to TRBD1 (5 bases). CDR3 length: 13 residues. Germline V CDR1 and CDR2: SGHRS, YFSETQ. CDR3 residues: CACPVRGDQPQHF. CDR3 nucleotide sequence: TGCGCTTGCCCAGTGCGGGGGGATCAGCCCCAGCATTTT.

This chain connects TRBV5-6 to TRBJ1-5; a weak D match, TRBD1 (6 bases). The CDR3 sequence is 14 residues long. V lost 3 bases and J 9 bases, leaving 16 bases between the germline ends. CDR1 SGHDT and CDR2 YYEEEE come from the germline V gene. CDR3 bases: TGTGCCAGCAGCTCGACAGGACTCCTGGGGCCCCAGCATTTT. This sequence encodes CASSSTGLLGPQHF.

The chain couples TRBV29-1 to TRBJ2-3; 10 nucleotides match TRBD2. The length of the CDR3 is 13 residues. Trimming took 8 bases from V and 3 from J; bases not matched to a gene: 5. The germline V gene has CDR1 SQVTM and CDR2 ANQGSEA. The CDR3 loop is CSLAGDDTDTQYF. The CDR3 nucleotides read TGCAGCCTAGCGGGGGATGATACAGATACGCAGTATTTT.

The chain has TRBV5-1 and TRBJ2-1; D is possibly TRBD2 (6 bases). Germline CDR1 is SGHRS and CDR2 is YFSETQ. The CDR3 covers 17 residues. The V and J ends lost 0 bases and 0 bases respectively, with 13 bases between them. CDR3 DNA: TGCGCCAGCAGCTTGGACTTAGCCGGGAGCTCCTACAATGAGCAGTTCTTC. The encoded protein is CASSLDLAGSSYNEQFF.

The V gene is TRBV29-1, the J gene TRBJ2-1; a possible D gene is TRBD2 (6 bases). V shed 1 base and J shed 4 bases, with 11 bases lying between them. The germline gives CDR1 SQVTM, CDR2 ANQGSEA. CDR3 length equals 14 residues. The CDR3 sequence: CSVEGTGLYNEQFF. Written as DNA, the CDR3 is TGCAGCGTTGAAGGAACGGGACTTTACAATGAGCAGTTCTTC.

The genes are TRBV10-3 and TRBJ2-1, with 8 bases aligning to TRBD2. Germline loops: CDR1 ENHRY, CDR2 SYGVKD. CDR3 length: 15 amino acids. The junction had 7 bases not matched to a gene; V was cut back by 4 bases and J by 5 bases. The CDR3 DNA sequence: TGTGCCATCAGTGGGTTCGACGGGGGGGACAATGAGCAGTTCTTC. It encodes CAISGFDGGDNEQFF.